A selection of T cell receptor beta chains follows, all from one sample in a study of memory B cells and T cells in multiple sclerosis. For these TCRs, the target antigens are not known. Using immunoSEQ multiplex PCR, the repertoire was profiled, and TCRdb retains in-frame clones only, with some absent. The repertoire has fewer than 40,000 clones, roughly 86% of them found once; the top ten carry approximately 2.4%. Sequenced material: PBMCs from blood kept in culture. The receptor source for this set is a human donor with multiple sclerosis. Both conserved end residues are part of each CDR3. D genes are given only for firm matches. Some rows have no size entry. The others give once, few or many, or a class for an expanded clone.

size	V	J	D	CDR3	DNA
.	TRBV5-1	TRBJ2-3	TRBD2	CASSTGLAGSTDTQYF	TGCGCCAGCAGCACGGGACTAGCGGGGTCCACAGATACGCAGTATTTT
few	TRBV7-9	TRBJ2-7	.	CASSLGLGEQYF	TGTGCCAGCAGCTTAGGGTTGGGCGAGCAGTACTTC
few	TRBV10-3	TRBJ1-3	TRBD1	CAISEWGTDSGNTIYF	TGTGCCATCAGTGAGTGGGGGACAGACTCTGGAAACACCATATATTTT
.	TRBV30	TRBJ2-7	.	CAWSASILVHEQYF	TGTGCCTGGAGTGCAAGCATATTAGTCCACGAGCAGTACTTC
.	TRBV7-6	TRBJ1-5	.	CASSLKQGNQPQHF	TGTGCCAGCAGCTTAAAGCAGGGGAATCAGCCCCAGCATTTT
.	TRBV19	TRBJ2-3	.	CASSMPVSTDTQYF	TGTGCCAGTAGTATGCCAGTCAGCACAGATACGCAGTATTTT
.	TRBV5-1	TRBJ1-1	.	CASSPGTTNTEAFF	TGCGCCAGCAGCCCCGGGACAACGAACACTGAAGCTTTCTTT
.	TRBV5-5	TRBJ1-2	.	CASSFYGAGYGYTF	TGTGCCAGCAGCTTTTATGGGGCAGGGTATGGCTACACCTTC
.	TRBV6-6	TRBJ2-3	.	CASTPGLPPDTQYF	TGTGCCAGCACGCCGGGACTCCCTCCAGATACGCAGTATTTT
.	TRBV6-1	TRBJ2-1	TRBD1	CASSEVWTGEGQFF	TGTGCCAGCAGTGAAGTGTGGACAGGGGAAGGGCAGTTCTTC
.	TRBV15	TRBJ2-7	.	CATSSDTTGHYEQYF	TGTGCCACCAGCTCTGACACGACAGGACATTACGAGCAGTACTTC
.	TRBV5-1	TRBJ2-3	TRBD2	CASSAGRGGGTDTQYF	TGCGCCAGCAGCGCGGGACGGGGGGGTGGCACAGATACGCAGTATTTT
once	TRBV6-1	TRBJ2-3	TRBD1	CASSEGTGADTQYF	TGTGCCAGCAGTGAAGGGACAGGGGCAGATACGCAGTATTTT
few	TRBV19	TRBJ1-5	.	CASSIKEGHGQPQHF	TGTGCCAGTAGTATAAAGGAGGGACACGGGCAGCCCCAGCATTTT
once	TRBV5-1	TRBJ2-7	.	CASSLEVGKAYEQYF	TGCGCCAGCAGCTTGGAAGTGGGGAAGGCCTACGAGCAGTACTTC
.	TRBV7-9	TRBJ1-2	.	CASSLLPKDYTF	TGTGCCAGCAGCTTATTACCCAAGGACTACACCTTC
.	TRBV5-6	TRBJ2-7	TRBD1	CASSPPGQGYWEQYF	TGTGCCAGCAGCCCTCCGGGACAGGGGTATTGGGAGCAGTACTTC
.	TRBV18	TRBJ1-1	.	CASSPRGGGEAFF	TGTGCCAGCTCACCGAGAGGGGGTGGTGAAGCTTTCTTT
.	TRBV27	TRBJ2-1	.	CASSLSGPQGYEQFF	TGTGCCAGCAGTTTATCCGGCCCACAGGGATACGAGCAGTTCTTC
.	TRBV28	TRBJ1-5	.	CASSLYVGSGNQPQHF	TGTGCCAGCAGTTTATACGTGGGTAGCGGCAATCAGCCCCAGCATTTT
.	TRBV5-1	TRBJ2-3	TRBD1	CASRDLTGAGDDTQYF	TGCGCCAGCAGAGATCTGACAGGGGCAGGGGATGATACGCAGTATTTT
once	TRBV7-9	TRBJ2-3	TRBD2	CASSSPGGLAGDTDTQYF	TGTGCCAGCAGCTCCCCCGGGGGACTAGCGGGAGATACAGATACGCAGTATTTT
once	TRBV5-1	TRBJ2-5	TRBD2	CASSYGLAGQETQYF	TGCGCCAGCAGCTATGGACTAGCGGGCCAAGAGACCCAGTACTTC
few	TRBV7-8	TRBJ1-2	.	CASSLARSYGYTF	TGTGCCAGCAGCTTAGCCAGGAGCTATGGCTACACCTTC
.	TRBV29-1	TRBJ1-1	.	CSVVRPDTEAFF	TGCAGCGTTGTTCGACCCGACACTGAAGCTTTCTTT
.	TRBV4-1	TRBJ2-5	TRBD2	CASSHISGGTQETQYF	TGCGCCAGCAGCCATATAAGCGGGGGGACGCAAGAGACCCAGTACTTC
.	TRBV29-1	TRBJ1-1	.	CSVEESLIPGWFMNTEAFF	TGCAGCGTTGAAGAATCCCTTATCCCCGGGTGGTTCATGAACACTGAAGCTTTCTTT
.	TRBV7-9	TRBJ1-2	.	CASSPTLVGYTF	TGTGCCAGCAGCCCAACCCTGGTGGGCTACACCTTC
.	TRBV27	TRBJ2-7	TRBD1	CASSAGQGNTF	TGTGCCAGCAGCGCTGGACAGGGCAATACCTTC
.	TRBV2	TRBJ2-3	TRBD2	CASSGTGTRWDQYF	TGTGCCAGCAGTGGAACCGGGACTAGGTGGGATCAGTATTTT
.	TRBV7-3	TRBJ2-2	.	CASSLTHSYTGELFF	TGTGCCAGCAGCTTAACGCACAGTTACACCGGGGAGCTGTTTTTT
.	TRBV6-5	TRBJ1-5	.	CASRNFGGSNQPQHF	TGTGCCAGCAGGAACTTTGGGGGTAGCAATCAGCCCCAGCATTTT
.	TRBV5-1	TRBJ1-2	.	CASSLDPGLYNYGYTF	TGCGCCAGCAGCTTGGACCCAGGGTTATATAACTATGGCTACACCTTC
.	TRBV29-1	TRBJ1-5	.	CSVGGGSNQPQHF	TGCAGCGTAGGTGGGGGGAGCAATCAGCCCCAGCATTTT
.	TRBV15	TRBJ1-1	TRBD1	CATSNRQGSRTEAFF	TGTGCCACCAGCAATAGACAGGGGAGTAGGACTGAAGCTTTCTTT
.	TRBV10-2	TRBJ1-1	.	CASSLAPGPNLNTETFF	TGCGCCAGCAGTCTTGCCCCGGGACCTAACCTGAACACTGAAACTTTCTTT
.	TRBV25-1	TRBJ1-6	.	CASSESAVGASPLHF	TGTGCCAGCAGTGAATCGGCTGTCGGGGCCTCACCCCTCCACTTT
few	TRBV19	TRBJ2-7	.	CASSYSLSYEQYF	TGTGCCAGTAGTTATTCCCTCTCCTACGAGCAGTACTTC